This TCR beta chain was sequenced during a study of blood T cell repertoires in COVID-19. V lost 0 bases and J 5 bases, leaving 11 bases between the germline ends. The CDR3 totals 15 residues. Germline CDR1 reads SGDLS; CDR2 reads YYNGEE. Using immunoSEQ multiplex PCR, the repertoire was profiled, and TCRdb retains in-frame clones only, with some absent. The sample lists around 190,000 clones; 70% to 90% were seen once. Sequenced: peripheral blood. This sequence joins TRBV9 and TRBJ1-4; D unresolved. The source of this sequence is a man between 25 and 39 years old with acute or convalescent COVID-19. CDR3 sequence: CASSVALGGNEKLFF. CDR3 in DNA: TGTGCCAGCAGCGTAGCTTTGGGCGGGAATGAAAAACTGTTTTTT. Complete variable domain (other parts from reference TRBV9 and TRBJ1-4): DSGVTQTPKHLITATGQRVTLRCSPRSGDLSVYWYQQSLDQGLQFLIQYYNGEERAKGNILERFSAQQFPDLHSELNLSSLELGDSALYFCASSVALGGNEKLFFGSGTQLSVL.